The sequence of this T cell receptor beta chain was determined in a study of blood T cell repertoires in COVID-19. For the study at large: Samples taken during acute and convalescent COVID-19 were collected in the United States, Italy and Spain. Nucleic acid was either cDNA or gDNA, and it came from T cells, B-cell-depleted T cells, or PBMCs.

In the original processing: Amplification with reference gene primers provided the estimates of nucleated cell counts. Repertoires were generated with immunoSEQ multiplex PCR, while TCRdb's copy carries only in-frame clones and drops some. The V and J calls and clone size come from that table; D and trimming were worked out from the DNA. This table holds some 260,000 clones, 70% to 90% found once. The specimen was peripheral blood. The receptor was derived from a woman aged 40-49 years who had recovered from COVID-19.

The CDR3 DNA follows: TGTGCTAGTGGTTTGGTACAGGGACAGGGGGCTCTGAGCTCTGGAAACACCATATATTTT. The encoded protein is CASGLVQGQGALSSGNTIYF. The chain joins TRBV12-5 to TRBJ1-3, with TRBD1 identical over 12 bases. Germline V lookup: CDR1 LGHNT, CDR2 FRNRAP. The CDR3 runs to 20 residues. The trim removed 0 bases at V and 0 bases at J, leaving 9 bases unmatched.